This TCR beta chain originates from a study of cytomegalovirus exposure and HLA in healthy donors. The study's findings and limits: Immune exposure data for these donors was limited to CMV serostatus. Evidence from a later analysis indicated that most CMV-associated TCR beta chains looked HLA-restricted. It was reported that the classifier diagnosed cytomegalovirus status with high specificity and sensitivity in both the original and validation cohorts. Overall, about 160 TCR beta chains were annotated as cytomegalovirus-associated.

The PCR used 60 Vbeta and 13 Jbeta primers. The table came from immunoSEQ multiplex PCR; TCRdb's copy has only in-frame clones and leaves some out. The sample holds around 190,000 clones; about 80% are singletons and the top ten take 3.5% to 5%. The V gene lost 8 bases and the J gene lost 2 bases, with 16 bases spanning the gap. Per germline, CDR1 MRHNA and CDR2 SNTAGT. The CDR3 runs 14 residues. In regard to this clone: Its antigen is as yet unknown.

The specimen was PBMCs. This receptor was obtained from a woman in her twenties or thirties in good health and CMV-seropositive. The chain combines TRBV6-4 with TRBJ2-7; a possible D gene is TRBD2 (5 bases). The CDR3 DNA follows: TGTGCCAGCCAGCGGCCACCCAACCCCTACGAGCAGTACTTC. This sequence encodes CASQRPPNPYEQYF.